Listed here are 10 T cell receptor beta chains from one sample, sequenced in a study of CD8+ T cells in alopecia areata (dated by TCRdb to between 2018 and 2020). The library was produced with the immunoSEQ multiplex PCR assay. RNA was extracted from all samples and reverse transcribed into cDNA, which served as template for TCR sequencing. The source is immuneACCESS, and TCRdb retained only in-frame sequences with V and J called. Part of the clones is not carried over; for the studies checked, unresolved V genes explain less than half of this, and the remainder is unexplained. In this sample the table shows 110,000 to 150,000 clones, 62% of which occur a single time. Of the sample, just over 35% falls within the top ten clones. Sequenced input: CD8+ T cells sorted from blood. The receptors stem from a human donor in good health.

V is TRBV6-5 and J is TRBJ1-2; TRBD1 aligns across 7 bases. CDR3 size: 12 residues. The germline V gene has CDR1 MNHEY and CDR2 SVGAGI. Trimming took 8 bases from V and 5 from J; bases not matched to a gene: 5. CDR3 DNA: TGTGCCAGCGGGACAGACAAATATGGCTACACCTTC. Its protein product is CASGTDKYGYTF.

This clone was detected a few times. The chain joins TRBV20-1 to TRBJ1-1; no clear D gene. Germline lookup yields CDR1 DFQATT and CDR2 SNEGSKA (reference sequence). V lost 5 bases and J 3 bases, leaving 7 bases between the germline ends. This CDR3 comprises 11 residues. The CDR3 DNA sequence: TGCAGTGCTCAACTGGACACTGAAGCTTTCTTT. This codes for CSAQLDTEAFF.

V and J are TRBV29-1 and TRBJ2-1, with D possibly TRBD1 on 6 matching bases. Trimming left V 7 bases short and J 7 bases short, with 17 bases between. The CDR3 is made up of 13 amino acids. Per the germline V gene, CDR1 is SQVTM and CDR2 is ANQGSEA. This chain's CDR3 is CSDGYRDGNEQFF. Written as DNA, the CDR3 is TGCAGCGACGGATACAGGGACGGGAATGAGCAGTTCTTC.

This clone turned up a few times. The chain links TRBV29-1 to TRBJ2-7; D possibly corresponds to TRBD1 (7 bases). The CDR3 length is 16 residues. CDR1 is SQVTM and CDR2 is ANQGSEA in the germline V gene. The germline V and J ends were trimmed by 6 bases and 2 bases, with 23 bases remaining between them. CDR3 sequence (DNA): TGCAGCGTCAACGCCAGGGGGGATGCAGGCGCCTACGAGCAGTACTTC. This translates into CSVNARGDAGAYEQYF.

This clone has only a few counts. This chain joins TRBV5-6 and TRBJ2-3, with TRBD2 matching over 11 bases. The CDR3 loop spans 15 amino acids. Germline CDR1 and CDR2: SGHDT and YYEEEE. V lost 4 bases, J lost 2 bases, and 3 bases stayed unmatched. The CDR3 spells CASSPGLADTDTQYF. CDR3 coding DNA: TGTGCCAGCAGCCCGGGACTAGCGGACACAGATACGCAGTATTTT.

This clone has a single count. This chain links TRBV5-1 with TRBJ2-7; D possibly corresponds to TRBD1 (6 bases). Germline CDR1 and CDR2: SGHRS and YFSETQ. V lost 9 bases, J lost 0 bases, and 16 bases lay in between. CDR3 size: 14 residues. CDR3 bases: TGCGCCACCCCGCTACAGGGTTTCTCCTACGAGCAGTACTTC. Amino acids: CATPLQGFSYEQYF.

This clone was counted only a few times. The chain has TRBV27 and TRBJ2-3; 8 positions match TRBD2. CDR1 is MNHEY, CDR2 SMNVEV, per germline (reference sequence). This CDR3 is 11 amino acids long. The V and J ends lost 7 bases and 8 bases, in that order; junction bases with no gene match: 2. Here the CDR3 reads CASTLAGTQYF. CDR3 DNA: TGTGCCAGCACCCTAGCGGGTACGCAGTATTTT.

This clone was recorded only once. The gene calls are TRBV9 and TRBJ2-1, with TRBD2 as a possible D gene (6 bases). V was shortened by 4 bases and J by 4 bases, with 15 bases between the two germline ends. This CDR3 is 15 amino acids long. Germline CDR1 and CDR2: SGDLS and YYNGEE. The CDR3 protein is CASSPPSAIYNEQFF. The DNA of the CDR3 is TGTGCCAGCAGCCCTCCTAGCGCGATATACAATGAGCAGTTCTTC. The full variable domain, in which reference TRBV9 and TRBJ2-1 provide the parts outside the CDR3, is DSGVTQTPKHLITATGQRVTLRCSPRSGDLSVYWYQQSLDQGLQFLIQYYNGEERAKGNILERFSAQQFPDLHSELNLSSLELGDSALYFCASSPPSAIYNEQFFGPGTRLTVL.

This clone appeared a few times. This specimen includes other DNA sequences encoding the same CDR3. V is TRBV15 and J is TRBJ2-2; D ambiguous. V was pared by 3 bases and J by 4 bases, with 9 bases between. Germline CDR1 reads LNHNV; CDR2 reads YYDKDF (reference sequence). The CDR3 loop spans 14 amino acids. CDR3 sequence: CATSRDRGTGELFF. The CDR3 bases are TGTGCCACCAGCAGGGACCGAGGCACCGGGGAGCTGTTTTTT.

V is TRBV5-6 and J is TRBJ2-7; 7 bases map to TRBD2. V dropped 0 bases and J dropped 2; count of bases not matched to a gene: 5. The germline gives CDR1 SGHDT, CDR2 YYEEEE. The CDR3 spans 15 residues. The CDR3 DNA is TGTGCCAGCAGCTTGGTACCTAGCGGTCCCTACGAGCAGTACTTC. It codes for CASSLVPSGPYEQYF.